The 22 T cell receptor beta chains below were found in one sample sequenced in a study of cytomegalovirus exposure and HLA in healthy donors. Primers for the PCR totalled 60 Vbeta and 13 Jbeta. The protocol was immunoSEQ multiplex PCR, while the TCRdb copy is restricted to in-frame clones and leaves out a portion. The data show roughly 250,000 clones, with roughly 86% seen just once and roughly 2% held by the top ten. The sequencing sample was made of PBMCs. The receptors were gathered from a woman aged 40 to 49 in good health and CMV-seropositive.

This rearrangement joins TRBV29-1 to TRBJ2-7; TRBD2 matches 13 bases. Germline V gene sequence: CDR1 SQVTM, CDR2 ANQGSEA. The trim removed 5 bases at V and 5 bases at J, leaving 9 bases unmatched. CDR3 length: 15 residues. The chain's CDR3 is CSVTGLAGIGDEQYF. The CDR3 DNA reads TGCAGCGTTACGGGACTAGCGGGAATAGGGGACGAGCAGTACTTC.

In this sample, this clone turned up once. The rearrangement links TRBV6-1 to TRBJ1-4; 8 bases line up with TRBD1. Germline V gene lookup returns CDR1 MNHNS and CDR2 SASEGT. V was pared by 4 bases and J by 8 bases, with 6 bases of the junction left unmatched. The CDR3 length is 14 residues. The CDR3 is CASSAGGAGEKLFF. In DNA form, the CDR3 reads TGTGCCAGCAGTGCAGGGGGCGCAGGAGAAAAACTGTTTTTT.

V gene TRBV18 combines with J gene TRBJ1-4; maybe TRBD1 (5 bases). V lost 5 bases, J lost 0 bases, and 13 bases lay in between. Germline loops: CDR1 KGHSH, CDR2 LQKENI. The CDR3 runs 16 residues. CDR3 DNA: TGTGCCAGCTCAAGCAAGACAGTTGCAACTAATGAAAAACTGTTTTTT. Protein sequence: CASSSKTVATNEKLFF.

The chain's CDR3 is CASSPGTPDGGYTF. The CDR3 DNA follows: TGTGCCAGTAGTCCCGGGACTCCAGACGGTGGCTACACCTTC. The chain links TRBV19 to TRBJ1-2; maybe TRBD1 (5 bases). With 5 bases removed from V and 7 bases from J, the gap between germline ends came to 17 bases. The CDR3 runs 14 residues. Germline values: CDR1 LNHDA, CDR2 SQIVND (reference sequence). Using reference TRBV19 and TRBJ1-2 for the parts outside the CDR3, the full variable domain is DGGITQSPKYLFRKEGQNVTLSCEQNLNHDAMYWYRQDPGQGLRLIYYSQIVNDFQKGDIAEGYSVSREKKESFPLTVTSAQKNPTAFYLCASSPGTPDGGYTFGSGTRLTVV.

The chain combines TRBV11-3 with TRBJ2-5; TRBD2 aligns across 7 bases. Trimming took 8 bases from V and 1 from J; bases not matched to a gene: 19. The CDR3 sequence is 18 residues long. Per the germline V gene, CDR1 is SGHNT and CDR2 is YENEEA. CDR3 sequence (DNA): TGTGCCAGCTTCCCGGGGGATGGAAAAGCGGGGCTCCAAGAGACCCAGTACTTC. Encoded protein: CASFPGDGKAGLQETQYF. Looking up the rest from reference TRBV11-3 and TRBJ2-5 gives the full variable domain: EAGVVQSPRYKIIEKKQPVAFWCNPISGHNTLYWYLQNLGQGPELLIRYENEEAVDDSQLPKDRFSAERLKGVDSTLKIQPAELGDSAVYLCASFPGDGKAGLQETQYFGPGTRLLVL.

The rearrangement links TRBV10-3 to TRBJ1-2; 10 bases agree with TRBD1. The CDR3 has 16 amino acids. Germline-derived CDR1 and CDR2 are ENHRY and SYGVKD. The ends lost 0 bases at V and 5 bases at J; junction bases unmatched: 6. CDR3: CAISESAGQGSYGYTF. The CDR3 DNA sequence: TGTGCCATCAGTGAGTCGGCGGGACAGGGGTCATATGGCTACACCTTC.

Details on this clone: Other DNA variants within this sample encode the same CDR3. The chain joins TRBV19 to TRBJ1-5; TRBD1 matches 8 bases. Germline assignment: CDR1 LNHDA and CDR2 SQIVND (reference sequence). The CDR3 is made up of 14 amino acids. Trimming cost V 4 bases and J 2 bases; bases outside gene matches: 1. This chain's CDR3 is CASSTTGGNQPQHF. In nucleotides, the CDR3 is TGTGCCAGTAGTACGACAGGGGGCAATCAGCCCCAGCATTTT.

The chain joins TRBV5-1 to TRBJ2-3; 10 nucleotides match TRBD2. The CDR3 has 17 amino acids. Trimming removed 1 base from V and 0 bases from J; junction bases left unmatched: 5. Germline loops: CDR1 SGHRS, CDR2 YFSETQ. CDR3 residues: CASSLPGLASSTDTQYF. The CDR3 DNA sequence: TGCGCCAGCAGCTTGCCGGGACTAGCGTCTAGCACAGATACGCAGTATTTT.

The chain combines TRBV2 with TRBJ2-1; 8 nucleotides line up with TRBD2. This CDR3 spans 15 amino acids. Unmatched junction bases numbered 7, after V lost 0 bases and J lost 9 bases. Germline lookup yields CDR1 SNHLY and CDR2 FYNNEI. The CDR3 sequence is CASSEAAGGVGEQFF. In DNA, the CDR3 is TGTGCCAGCAGTGAAGCCGCGGGAGGTGTTGGTGAGCAGTTCTTC.

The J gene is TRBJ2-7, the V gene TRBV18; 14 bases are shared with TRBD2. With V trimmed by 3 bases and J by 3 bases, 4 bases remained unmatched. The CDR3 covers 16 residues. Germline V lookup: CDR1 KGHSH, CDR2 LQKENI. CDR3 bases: TGTGCCAGCTCACCCGGGACTAGCGGGAGATACTACGAGCAGTACTTC. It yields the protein CASSPGTSGRYYEQYF.

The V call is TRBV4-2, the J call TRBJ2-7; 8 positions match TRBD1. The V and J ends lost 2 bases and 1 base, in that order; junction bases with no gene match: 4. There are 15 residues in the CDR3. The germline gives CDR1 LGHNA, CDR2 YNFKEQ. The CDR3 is CASSQPGTGSYEQYF. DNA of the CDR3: TGTGCCAGCAGCCAACCCGGGACAGGTTCCTACGAGCAGTACTTC.

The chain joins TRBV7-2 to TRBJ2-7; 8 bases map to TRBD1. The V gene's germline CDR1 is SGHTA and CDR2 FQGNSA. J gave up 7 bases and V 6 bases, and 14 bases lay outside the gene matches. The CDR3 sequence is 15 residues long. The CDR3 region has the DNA TGTGCCAGCAGTCGTAGTGGTCAGGGGGCGTTAGAGCAGTACTTC. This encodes CASSRSGQGALEQYF.

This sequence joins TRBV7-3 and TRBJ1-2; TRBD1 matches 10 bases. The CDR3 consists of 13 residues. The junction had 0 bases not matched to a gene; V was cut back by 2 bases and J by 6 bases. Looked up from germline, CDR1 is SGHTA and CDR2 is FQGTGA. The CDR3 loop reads CASSLGTGDGYTF. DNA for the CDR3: TGTGCCAGCAGCTTAGGGACAGGGGATGGCTACACCTTC.

CDR3 protein: CAWSTTRTAQRGNQPQHF. Here the CDR3 DNA reads TGTGCCTGGAGTACGACCCGAACAGCACAACGTGGCAATCAGCCCCAGCATTTT. The chain is built from TRBV30 and TRBJ1-5; D unresolved. From germline, CDR1 is GTSNPN and CDR2 SVGIG (reference sequence). The CDR3 has 18 residues. V lost 2 bases and J lost 2, with 22 bases in between.

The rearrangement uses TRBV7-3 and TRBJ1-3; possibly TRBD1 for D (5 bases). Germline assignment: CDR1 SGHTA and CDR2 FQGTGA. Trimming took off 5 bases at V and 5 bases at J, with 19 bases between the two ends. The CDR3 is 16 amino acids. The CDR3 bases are TGTGCCAGCAGCCCGGCGGGACCCTTATGGAGAAACACCATATATTTT. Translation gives CASSPAGPLWRNTIYF. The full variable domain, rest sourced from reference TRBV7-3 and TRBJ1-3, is GAGVSQTPSNKVTEKGKYVELRCDPISGHTALYWYRQSLGQGPEFLIYFQGTGAADDSGLPNDRFFAVRPEGSVSTLKIQRTERGDSAVYLCASSPAGPLWRNTIYFGEGSWLTVV.

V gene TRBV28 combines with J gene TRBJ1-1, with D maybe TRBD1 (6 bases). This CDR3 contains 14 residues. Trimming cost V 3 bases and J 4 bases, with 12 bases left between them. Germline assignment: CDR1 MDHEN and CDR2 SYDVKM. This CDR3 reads CASSLGALGTEAFF. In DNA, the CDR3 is TGTGCCAGCAGTTTGGGGGCCTTGGGCACTGAAGCTTTCTTT.

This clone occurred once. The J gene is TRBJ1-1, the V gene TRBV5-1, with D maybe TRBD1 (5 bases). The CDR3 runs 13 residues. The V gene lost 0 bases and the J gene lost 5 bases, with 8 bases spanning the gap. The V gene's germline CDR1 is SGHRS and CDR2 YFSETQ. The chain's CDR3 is CASSLARTTEAFF. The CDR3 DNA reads TGCGCCAGCAGCTTGGCCAGGACAACTGAAGCTTTCTTT.

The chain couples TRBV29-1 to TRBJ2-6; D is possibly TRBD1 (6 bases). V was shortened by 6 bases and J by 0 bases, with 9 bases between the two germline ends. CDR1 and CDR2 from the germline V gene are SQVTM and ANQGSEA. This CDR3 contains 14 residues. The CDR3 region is CSVEDSSGANVLTF. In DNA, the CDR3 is TGCAGCGTCGAGGACAGCTCTGGGGCCAACGTCCTGACTTTC.

The CDR3 protein is CAWAGTAINYGYTF. CDR3 coding DNA: TGTGCCTGGGCGGGGACAGCTATTAACTATGGCTACACCTTC. The rearrangement joins TRBV30 to TRBJ1-2; 7 positions match TRBD1. The length of the CDR3 is 14 residues. The trim removed 5 bases at V and 1 base at J, leaving 7 bases unmatched. CDR1 and CDR2 (germline): GTSNPN, SVGIG (reference sequence).

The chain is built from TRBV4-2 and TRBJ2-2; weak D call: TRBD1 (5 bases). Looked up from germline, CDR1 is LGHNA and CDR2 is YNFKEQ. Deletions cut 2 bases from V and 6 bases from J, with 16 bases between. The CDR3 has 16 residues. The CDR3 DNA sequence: TGTGCCAGCAGCCAAAATGAGGCAGGGTACGCCGGGGAGCTGTTTTTT. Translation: CASSQNEAGYAGELFF.

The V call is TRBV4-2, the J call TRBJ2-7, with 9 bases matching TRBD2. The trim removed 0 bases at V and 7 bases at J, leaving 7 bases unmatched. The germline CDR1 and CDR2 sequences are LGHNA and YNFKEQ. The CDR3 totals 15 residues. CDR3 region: CASSQEGTSLGEQYF. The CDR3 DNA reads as TGTGCCAGCAGCCAAGAGGGGACTAGCCTAGGGGAGCAGTACTTC.

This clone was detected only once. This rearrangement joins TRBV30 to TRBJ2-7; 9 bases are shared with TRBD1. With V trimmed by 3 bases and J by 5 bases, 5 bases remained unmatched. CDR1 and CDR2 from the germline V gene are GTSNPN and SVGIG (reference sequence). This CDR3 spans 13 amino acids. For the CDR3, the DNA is TGTGCCTGGAGAGGACAGGGGTTTGACGAGCAGTACTTC. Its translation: CAWRGQGFDEQYF.